Each of the 30 T cell receptor beta chains below was sequenced from the same sample in a study of CD8 T cells in ankylosing spondylitis. TCRdb re-called the 5' RACE reads through MiXCR, storing one row per CDR3 protein. The sample holds over 100,000 distinct CDR3 sequences, about 6.4% seen once. Sequenced material: blood, either unsorted or a sorted T cell fraction (not recorded which). Receptor source: a male donor with ankylosing spondylitis or in good health (not recorded which).

Ten or more counts support this clonotype. The chain employs TRBV5-1 and TRBJ2-3; 12 bases are shared with TRBD2. Germline CDR1 reads SGHRS; CDR2 reads YFSETQ. The CDR3 is 16 residues long. J lost 4 bases, V lost 4 bases, and 7 bases had no gene match. In DNA, the CDR3 is TGCGCCAGCAGCCTGAAGACTAGCGGGAGTGCAGATACGCAGTATTTT. Translation: CASSLKTSGSADTQYF.

This clonotype was counted ten times or more. The chain carries TRBV5-1 and TRBJ1-2; TRBD1 is a possible D gene (5 bases). This CDR3 spans 12 amino acids. Germline assignment: CDR1 SGHRS and CDR2 YFSETQ. V gave up 0 bases and J gave up 6 bases, with 6 bases separating them. CDR3 in DNA: TGCGCCAGCAGCTTGGGACAGAATGGCTACACCTTC. It specifies CASSLGQNGYTF.

This clonotype was recorded many times. The CDR3 DNA follows: TGCAGGACCGTCGACAAAAACATTCAGTACTTC. It is translated as CRTVDKNIQYF. The chain couples TRBV20-1 to TRBJ2-4, with D hard to call. The CDR3 contains 11 residues. Germline V gene sequence: CDR1 DFQATT, CDR2 SNEGSKA (reference sequence).

This clonotype was counted many times. This chain connects TRBV20-1 to TRBJ1-5; D remains unclear. The CDR3 runs 17 residues. Germline V gene lookup returns CDR1 DFQATT and CDR2 SNEGSKA (reference sequence). Between the trimmed V and J ends, which lost 5 bases and 0 bases, there was a span of 20 bases. CDR3 coding DNA: TGCAGTGCTGGACCGTATCTTGTTGTTTATAGCAATCAGCCCCAGCATTTT. Its protein product is CSAGPYLVVYSNQPQHF.

At least ten counts were recorded for this clonotype. The genes are TRBV29-1 and TRBJ2-7, with a possible D match to TRBD2 (6 bases). The CDR3 sequence is 13 residues long. V was clipped by 4 bases and J by 4 bases, with 14 bases between them. Germline V gene sequence: CDR1 SQVTM, CDR2 ANQGSEA. CDR3 coding DNA: TGCAGCGTTGGCGGGACCATCACTTACGAGCAGTACTTC. Its translation is CSVGGTITYEQYF.

This clonotype was counted many times. The chain is built from TRBV19 and TRBJ2-1, with 11 bases matching TRBD2. This CDR3 has 14 residues. Germline trimming cut 9 bases from V and 9 bases from J; bases unmatched to any gene: 10. Germline V lookup: CDR1 LNHDA, CDR2 SQIVND (reference sequence). Here the CDR3 reads CASQTSGSRGEQFF. The CDR3 DNA reads TGTGCCAGCCAAACTAGCGGGAGCAGGGGTGAGCAGTTCTTC.

Turning to this clonotype: Since a much larger clone is just one base distant, this may be a read error. V and J are TRBV5-1 and TRBJ2-3, with 12 bases identical to TRBD2. Germline lookup yields CDR1 SGHRS and CDR2 YFSETQ. J lost 2 bases, V lost 4 bases, and 5 bases had no gene match. There are 16 residues in the CDR3. Written as DNA, the CDR3 is TGCGCCAGCAGCCCTCTAGCGGGGGGGGACACAGATACGCAGTATTTT. It yields the protein CASSPLAGGDTDTQYF.

The sample holds many counts of this clonotype. J is TRBJ1-5 and V is TRBV28; D is uncertain. Germline loops: CDR1 MDHEN, CDR2 SYDVKM. The ends were cut back, 8 bases at V and 0 bases at J, with 8 bases in the middle. The CDR3 runs to 13 residues. CDR3 sequence (DNA): TGTGCCAGCCGCGCCGTTAGCAATCAGCCCCAGCATTTT. Translation gives CASRAVSNQPQHF.

The rearrangement links TRBV24-1 to TRBJ2-1; 7 bases are shared with TRBD2. With 1 base clipped from V and 4 bases from J, the junction kept 6 bases outside the gene matches. The CDR3 totals 16 residues. Germline-derived CDR1 and CDR2 are KGHDR and SFDVKD. CDR3 sequence: CATSDFGAGVYNEQFF. The CDR3 DNA reads TGTGCCACCAGTGATTTCGGGGCGGGAGTGTACAATGAGCAGTTCTTC.

The gene calls are TRBV5-1 and TRBJ2-3; 11 positions agree with TRBD1. CDR3 length: 16 amino acids. The germline V gene encodes CDR1 SGHRS and CDR2 YFSETQ. Trimming took 4 bases from V and 1 from J; bases not matched to a gene: 5. In DNA form, the CDR3 reads TGCGCCAGCAGCCCCGGGACAGGGGGACGCACAGATACGCAGTATTTT. It yields the protein CASSPGTGGRTDTQYF.

For this clonotype: A much larger clonotype is one base distant, so this may be a read error. The genes are TRBV5-1 and TRBJ2-7; 8 nucleotides line up with TRBD1. Germline loops: CDR1 SGHRS, CDR2 YFSETQ. The CDR3 has 14 amino acids. The chain's CDR3 is CAISAGQDLYEQYF. The CDR3 nucleotides are TGCGCCATCAGCGCGGGACAGGACCTCTACGAGCAGTACTTC.

This rearrangement joins TRBV28 to TRBJ2-7, with D possibly being TRBD2 (5 bases). V lost 1 base and J 3 bases, leaving 13 bases between the germline ends. The CDR3 consists of 15 residues. From germline, CDR1 is MDHEN and CDR2 SYDVKM. The CDR3 sequence is CASSLSDEGFYEQYF. The CDR3 bases are TGTGCCAGCAGTTTATCTGACGAGGGTTTCTACGAGCAGTACTTC. Full variable domain (missing parts from reference TRBV28 and TRBJ2-7): DVKVTQSSRYLVKRTGEKVFLECVQDMDHENMFWYRQDPGLGLRLIYFSYDVKMKEKGDIPEGYSVSREKKERFSLILESASTNQTSMYLCASSLSDEGFYEQYFGPGTRLTVT.

This clonotype was found many times. This chain connects TRBV11-2 to TRBJ2-1; tentatively, D is TRBD1 or TRBD2 (5 bases each). Germline CDR1 reads SGHAT; CDR2 reads FQNNGV. Trimming took 4 bases from V and 6 from J, leaving 10 bases between them. This CDR3 has 13 residues. The CDR3 sequence is CASSSGRPNEQFF. CDR3 bases: TGTGCCAGCAGCTCGGGACGACCCAATGAGCAGTTCTTC.

This clonotype was counted ten times or more. V is TRBV6-1 and J is TRBJ2-1; TRBD1 matches 9 bases. The CDR3 consists of 15 residues. CDR1 is MNHNS, CDR2 SASEGT, per germline. Germline trimming cut 5 bases from V and 7 bases from J; bases unmatched to any gene: 9. The CDR3 spells CASSRPGQGSNEQFF. The CDR3 DNA reads TGTGCCAGCAGTCGCCCGGGACAGGGCTCGAATGAGCAGTTCTTC.

In its sample, this clonotype was seen many times. The chain uses TRBV15 and TRBJ2-3; 7 nucleotides match TRBD2. The trim removed 5 bases at V and 3 bases at J, leaving 8 bases unmatched. Germline CDR1 reads LNHNV; CDR2 reads YYDKDF (reference sequence). The length of the CDR3 is 15 residues. CDR3: CATSAQAAGTDTQYF. CDR3 coding DNA: TGTGCCACCAGCGCCCAGGCAGCGGGAACAGATACGCAGTATTTT. Combining the CDR3 with reference TRBV15 and TRBJ2-3 gives the whole variable domain DAMVIQNPRYQVTQFGKPVTLSCSQTLNHNVMYWYQQKSSQAPKLLFHYYDKDFNNEADTPDNFQSRRPNTSFCFLDIRSPGLGDTAMYLCATSAQAAGTDTQYFGPGTRLTVL.

This clonotype has at least ten counts. The V gene is TRBV7-6, the J gene TRBJ1-4; D ambiguous. V shed 1 base and J shed 11 bases, with 11 bases lying between them. This CDR3 contains 13 residues. Germline V gene sequence: CDR1 SGHVS, CDR2 FNYEAQ. The CDR3 bases are TGTGCCAGCAGCTTAGGCATGGGAGACAAACTGTTTTTT. Its protein is CASSLGMGDKLFF.

V and J are TRBV20-1 and TRBJ2-1; TRBD2 agrees at 7 bases. The CDR3 length is 13 residues. Germline loops: CDR1 DFQATT, CDR2 SNEGSKA (reference sequence). Trimming removed 3 bases from V and 3 bases from J; junction bases left unmatched: 2. In DNA form, the CDR3 reads TGCAGTGCTAGTGCTAGCGGCTACAATGAGCAGTTCTTC. Translating it yields CSASASGYNEQFF.

This clonotype was recorded at least ten times. V usage is TRBV28 and J usage is TRBJ1-2; no definite D call. The CDR3 has 14 residues. V was clipped by 2 bases and J by 13 bases, with 20 bases between them. Germline loops: CDR1 MDHEN, CDR2 SYDVKM. The CDR3 loop reads CASSLGPGEGSITF. In nucleotides, the CDR3 is TGTGCCAGCAGTTTAGGACCCGGGGAGGGTTCAATCACCTTC.

This clonotype was counted many times. V and J are TRBV5-1 and TRBJ2-5; D remains unclear. The V end was cut by 0 bases, the J end by 5 bases, with 11 bases between. Germline loops: CDR1 SGHRS, CDR2 YFSETQ. The CDR3 has 14 residues. The CDR3 DNA reads as TGCGCCAGCAGCTTGGTGCAGGTCCGGGAGACCCAGTACTTC. Encoded protein: CASSLVQVRETQYF. The full variable domain, completed using reference TRBV5-1 and TRBJ2-5, is KAGVTQTPRYLIKTRGQQVTLSCSPISGHRSVSWYQQTPGQGLQFLFEYFSETQRNKGNFPGRFSGRQFSNSRSEMNVSTLELGDSALYLCASSLVQVRETQYFGPGTRLLVL.

This clonotype was picked up many times. The gene calls are TRBV5-1 and TRBJ2-5, with D uncertain. CDR1 is SGHRS, CDR2 YFSETQ, per germline. The V and J ends lost 1 base and 2 bases respectively, with 12 bases between them. The CDR3 has 15 residues. The CDR3 protein is CASSLIGATQETQYF. The CDR3, as DNA: TGCGCCAGCAGCTTGATCGGAGCGACACAAGAGACCCAGTACTTC.

This clonotype was picked up many times. CDR3 DNA: TGTGCCAGCAGCCAAGATACGGGGGCGGGAGGCTACACCTTC. Translated: CASSQDTGAGGYTF. The chain couples TRBV3-1 to TRBJ1-2, with TRBD1 as a possible D gene (6 bases). CDR1 and CDR2 from the germline V gene are LGHDT and YNNKEL (reference sequence). The V end lost 0 bases, the J end lost 8 bases, and 13 bases lay between the germline ends. The CDR3 extends over 14 amino acids.

Many counts were recorded for this clonotype. V usage is TRBV5-1 and J usage is TRBJ2-7, with 9 bases fitting TRBD1. CDR3 length equals 15 residues. V lost 9 bases and J lost 3; bases outside the gene matches: 13. Germline CDR1 and CDR2: SGHRS and YFSETQ. The CDR3 DNA is TGCGCCACCCGACTGACAGGGGGAGGCCTCTACGAGCAGTACTTC. Encoded protein: CATRLTGGGLYEQYF.

This clonotype came up many times. The genes are TRBV7-2 and TRBJ2-7; D unresolved. The CDR3 has 15 residues. Deletions cut 1 base from V and 3 bases from J, with 13 bases between. Germline V gene lookup returns CDR1 SGHTA and CDR2 FQGNSA. The CDR3 DNA follows: TGTGCCAGCAGCTTAGGGGTCCAGGCGCTCTACGAGCAGTACTTC. Protein: CASSLGVQALYEQYF.

This clonotype has ten or more counts. This rearrangement joins TRBV12-3 or TRBV12-4 to TRBJ2-7; 8 bases match TRBD2. V shed 5 bases, J shed 0 bases, and the junction held 6 bases outside the gene matches. This CDR3 is built from 15 residues. This chain's CDR3 is CASSPYSGGSYEQYF. The DNA of the CDR3 is TGTGCCAGCAGTCCCTACAGCGGGGGCTCCTACGAGCAGTACTTC.

This clonotype was picked up many times. This chain joins TRBV10-3 and TRBJ1-1, with TRBD1 matching 8 bases. CDR1 is ENHRY, CDR2 SYGVKD, per germline. V shed 6 bases, J shed 3 bases, and the junction held 6 bases outside the gene matches. This CDR3 spans 14 amino acids. In DNA, the CDR3 is TGTGCCATCAGCAGGACAGGGAGGGACACTGAAGCTTTCTTT. As protein: CAISRTGRDTEAFF.

As concerns this clonotype: A read error is possible here, since a much larger clone lies one base away. The J gene is TRBJ2-4, the V gene TRBV3-1, with 7 nucleotides matching TRBD1. The CDR3 runs 19 residues. Germline CDR1 LGHDT, CDR2 YNNKEL (reference sequence). The CDR3 nucleotides are TGTGCCACCAGCCAAGCTGGGAACAGGGGCAGTGTGACCCAAAACATTCAGTACTTC. Its protein product is CATSQAGNRGSVTQNIQYF. The full variable domain, with the rest looked up from reference TRBV3-1 and TRBJ2-4, is DTAVSQTPKYLVTQMGNDKSIKCEQNLGHDTMYWYKQDSKKFLKIMFSYNNKELIINETVPNRFSPKSPDKAHLNLHINSLELGDSAVYFCATSQAGNRGSVTQNIQYFGAGTRLSVL.

The V gene is TRBV25-1, the J gene TRBJ2-2; D may correspond to TRBD1 or TRBD2 (5 bases each). V was clipped by 6 bases and J by 16 bases, with 24 bases between them. The length of the CDR3 is 14 residues. Per germline, CDR1 MGHDK and CDR2 SYGVNS. DNA for the CDR3: TGTGCCAGCAGAGGGCAAGCGAACACCGGGGCGCCGTTTTTT. This sequence encodes CASRGQANTGAPFF.

This chain uses TRBV5-4 with TRBJ2-5; 7 positions match TRBD1. Looked up from germline, CDR1 is SGHNT and CDR2 is YYREEE (reference sequence). V was pared by 0 bases and J by 4 bases, with 6 bases of the junction left unmatched. The CDR3 runs to 15 residues. The CDR3 nucleotides are TGTGCCAGCAGCTTGGGACAGACAGGGCCAGAGACCCAGTACTTC. Residues: CASSLGQTGPETQYF. The full variable domain, in which reference TRBV5-4 and TRBJ2-5 provide the parts outside the CDR3, is ETGVTQSPTHLIKTRGQQVTLRCSSQSGHNTVSWYQQALGQGPQFIFQYYREEENGRGNFPPRFSGLQFPNYSSELNVNALELDDSALYLCASSLGQTGPETQYFGPGTRLLVL.

This clonotype was observed many times. The chain joins TRBV28 to TRBJ2-3; D is unresolved. Germline loops: CDR1 MDHEN, CDR2 SYDVKM. The CDR3 has 15 residues. Trimming took off 6 bases at V and 6 bases at J, with 19 bases between the two ends. CDR3 nucleotides: TGTGCCAGCAGCTCGACTCAAGATCAATTCGATACGCAGTATTTT. Translation gives CASSSTQDQFDTQYF.

This clonotype has at least ten counts. CDR3 loop: CASSATGSNYGYTF. CDR3 DNA sequence: TGTGCCAGCAGCGCAACAGGGTCTAACTATGGCTACACCTTC. The rearrangement uses TRBV11-2 and TRBJ1-2; perhaps TRBD1 as D (6 bases). This CDR3 is 14 amino acids long. Germline V gene sequence: CDR1 SGHAT, CDR2 FQNNGV. V lost 5 bases, J lost 0 bases, and 10 bases lay in between.